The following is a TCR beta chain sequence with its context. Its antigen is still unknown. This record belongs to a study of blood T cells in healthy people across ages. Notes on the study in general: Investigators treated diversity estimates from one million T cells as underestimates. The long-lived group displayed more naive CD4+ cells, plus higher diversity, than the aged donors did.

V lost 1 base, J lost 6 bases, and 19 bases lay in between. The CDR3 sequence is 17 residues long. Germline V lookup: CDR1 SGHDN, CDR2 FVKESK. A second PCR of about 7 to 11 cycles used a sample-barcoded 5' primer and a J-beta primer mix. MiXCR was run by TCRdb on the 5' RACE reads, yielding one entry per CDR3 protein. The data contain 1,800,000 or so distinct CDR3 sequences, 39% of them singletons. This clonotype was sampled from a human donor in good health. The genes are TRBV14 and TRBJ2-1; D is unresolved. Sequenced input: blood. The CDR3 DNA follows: TGTGCCAGCAGCCAAGGGACGGACCTCTCCTACTCCAATGAGCAGTTCTTC. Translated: CASSQGTDLSYSNEQFF. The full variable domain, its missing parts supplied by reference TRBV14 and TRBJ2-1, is EAGVTQFPSHSVIEKGQTVTLRCDPISGHDNLYWYRRVMGKEIKFLLHFVKESKQDESGMPNNRFLAERTGGTYSTLKVQPAELEDSGVYFCASSQGTDLSYSNEQFFGPGTRLTVL.